One and the same sample provided the 9 T cell receptor beta chains below, sequenced in a study of OX40 agonist ivuxolimab in advanced cancers. Assay: immunoSEQ multiplex PCR; the TCRdb copy retains only in-frame clones and omits some. Here the sample spans some 58,000 clones, 70% to 90% being singletons. Sequenced here: CD4+ or CD8+ T cells sorted from blood, sampled in a trial of the OX40 agonist ivuxolimab. All receptors derive from an adult with an advanced solid tumor such as melanoma, head and neck, liver or kidney cancer.

The rearrangement links TRBV11-3 to TRBJ2-2; either TRBD1 or TRBD2 may fit D (5 bases each). Germline-derived CDR1 and CDR2 are SGHNT and YENEEA. This CDR3 region has 15 residues. The germline V and J ends were trimmed by 5 bases and 0 bases, with 10 bases remaining between them. CDR3 sequence reads: CASSPGRSNTGELFF. CDR3 coding DNA: TGTGCCAGCAGCCCGGGACGCTCGAACACCGGGGAGCTGTTTTTT.

The DNA for the CDR3 is TGTGCCAGCATGCCCACCTCGATTCGTTCCTACGAGCAGTACTTC. This translates into CASMPTSIRSYEQYF. This chain joins TRBV28 and TRBJ2-7, with D uncertain. Germline CDR1 MDHEN, CDR2 SYDVKM. The CDR3 consists of 15 residues. V was cut by 7 bases and J by 1 base, with 17 bases left in between. Variable domain in full (rest from reference TRBV28 and TRBJ2-7): DVKVTQSSRYLVKRTGEKVFLECVQDMDHENMFWYRQDPGLGLRLIYFSYDVKMKEKGDIPEGYSVSREKKERFSLILESASTNQTSMYLCASMPTSIRSYEQYFGPGTRLTVT.

The CDR3 nucleotides are TGTGCCAGCAGTACCGTACTAGCGGGAGGGACAGATACGCAGTATTTT. Protein: CASSTVLAGGTDTQYF. V gene TRBV28 combines with J gene TRBJ2-3, with 13 positions matching TRBD2. V gave up 5 bases and J gave up 3 bases; unmatched junction bases: 5. Looked up from germline, CDR1 is MDHEN and CDR2 is SYDVKM. The CDR3 consists of 16 residues.

This chain connects TRBV28 to TRBJ1-2, with 7 bases identical to TRBD1. This CDR3 comprises 15 residues. V shed 5 bases and J 1 base; nucleotides not matched to a gene: 7. Germline V CDR1 and CDR2: MDHEN, SYDVKM. CDR3 nucleotide sequence: TGTGCCAGCAGTCTCCCGACAGGGCTTAACTATGGCTACACCTTC. Translating gives CASSLPTGLNYGYTF.

The rearrangement joins TRBV6-6 to TRBJ1-5; tentatively, D is TRBD1 (5 bases). CDR1 and CDR2 from the germline V gene are MNHNY and SVGAGI (reference sequence). The CDR3 is 13 amino acids. The V end was cut by 4 bases, the J end by 9 bases, with 13 bases between. The DNA for the CDR3 is TGTGCCAGCAGTTCTTCCAGGGTTCTGCCCCAGCATTTT. It is translated as CASSSSRVLPQHF.

The CDR3 nucleotides are TGTGCCAGCAGTGAATTCGGGGTTGGCTATGGCTACACCTTC. Residues: CASSEFGVGYGYTF. The chain employs TRBV6-1 and TRBJ1-2; no reliable D call. Germline CDR1 is MNHNS and CDR2 is SASEGT. The germline V and J ends were trimmed by 2 bases and 4 bases, with 11 bases remaining between them. The CDR3 consists of 14 residues.

The rearrangement joins TRBV5-1 to TRBJ2-1; 9 bases fit TRBD2. Germline CDR1 reads SGHRS; CDR2 reads YFSETQ. Trimming at V came to 0 bases and at J to 5 bases, leaving 3 bases not matched to a gene. This CDR3 spans 15 amino acids. CDR3 DNA: TGCGCCAGCAGCTTGGAAGGGACTAGCCACAATGAGCAGTTCTTC. Amino acid sequence: CASSLEGTSHNEQFF.

The chain combines TRBV27 with TRBJ1-5; a possible D gene is TRBD1 (5 bases). This CDR3 is built from 14 residues. With 5 bases removed from V and 2 bases from J, the gap between germline ends came to 10 bases. Per the germline V gene, CDR1 is MNHEY and CDR2 is SMNVEV (reference sequence). CDR3 DNA: TGTGCCAGCAGTCCAATGGGGGGCAATCAGCCCCAGCATTTT. Amino acid sequence: CASSPMGGNQPQHF.

The chain employs TRBV9 and TRBJ2-5; the D gene could be TRBD1 or TRBD2 (5 bases each). The germline CDR1 and CDR2 sequences are SGDLS and YYNGEE. Trimming cost V 1 base and J 5 bases, with 15 bases left between them. The CDR3 covers 15 residues. As DNA, the CDR3 is TGTGCCAGCAGCGTAATGGACGGGACGGGTGAGACCCAGTACTTC. It specifies CASSVMDGTGETQYF.